This entry describes one T cell receptor beta chain. The target of this receptor is not known. Base qualities are missing; no much larger clone stands one base away. Participants in the prospective study were aged 18 to 89 years, lived in some 24 United States geographic areas, and enrolled through a virtual design. In the prospective study, cohorts were assigned on the basis of participant-reported clinical history obtained from a screening survey and a study questionnaire. Each participant in the prospective study had whole blood, serum and a nasopharyngeal or oropharyngeal swab collected by mobile phlebotomists. Additional blood draws and questionnaires over an approximately 2-month period could optionally be provided by prospective study participants. Prospective study blood samples were shipped either frozen or at room temperature before DNA extraction. This entry belongs to a study of blood T cell repertoires in COVID-19 (TCRdb year 2020). As for the study more broadly: Collaborator samples came from the United States, Italy and Spain and covered acute and convalescent phases of COVID-19. The samples were drawn from the first 160 participants of the ongoing ImmuneRACE study and from 1,254 subjects provided by 6 global collaborators. The repertoires were released in a freely available public database intended as a resource for research on the immune response to SARS-CoV-2. The dataset comprised deeply sampled blood TCRbeta repertoires from subjects exposed to, actively infected with, or recovered from COVID-19. The material from the prospective study consisted of cDNA or gDNA derived from T cells, B-cell-depleted T cells, or PBMCs. HLA class I and class II types, where available, came from metadata supplied by the sample provider rather than from assay-based typing. Nearly every sample came with metadata listing a de-identified subject ID, COVID-19 status, age in years and sex.

V lost 2 bases and J lost 7 bases; the stretch between them is 9 bases long. Including cysteine and phenylalanine, the CDR3 has 13 amino acids. This entry keeps only the CDR3 DNA: 39 bases, framed from base 1. The germline V gene yields SGHTA for CDR1 and FQGNSA for CDR2. Points the paper makes about the study in general: Clinical and demographic metadata were provided uncurated, with the amount varying by source and participant.

TCRbeta CDR3 regions were amplified from genomic DNA by means of the immunoSEQ Assay, a bias-controlled multiplex PCR. The authors' pipeline ran thus. The number of nucleated cells in each sample was estimated by amplification of reference gene primers within the assay. Sequence reads were collapsed and filtered to measure the absolute abundance of every unique TCRbeta CDR3 rearrangement. For each sample, productive Simpson clonality was calculated by taking the square root of Simpson's diversity index across productive rearrangements. The table was pulled from immuneACCESS by TCRdb, which kept in-frame rearrangements only. Such tables lose some clones; where checked, under half of the loss comes from unresolved V genes, and the rest has no known cause. That table furnishes V, J and clone size, whereas the DNA furnished D and trimming. This sample has 280,000 or so clones in its table, and 90% of those were observed once. The leading ten clones occupy about 1.8% of the sample.

The source material was PBMCs or T cells enriched from blood (not recorded which). The sequence is built from TRBV7-2 and TRBJ1-5; no D gene is confidently identified. The sequence came from a woman under 30 with acute COVID-19. The nucleotide sequence reads as follows: TGTGCCAGCAGCTTAAGTCAACGGCAGCCCCAGCATTTT. This yields the protein CASSLSQRQPQHF.